Below, one T cell receptor (beta chain) is given with its context. This clone's antigen is unknown. No base qualities exist here, and no much larger clone lies one base off it. This entry comes from a study of CD8+ T cells in alopecia areata (dated by TCRdb to the late 2010s). Broadly, across the study: The study used high-throughput TCRbeta sequencing to examine T cell clonal expansion in alopecia areata, in both the C3H/HeJ mouse model and human patients. TCRbeta CDR3 regions were amplified by immunoSEQ multiplex PCR with 35 Vbeta forward and 13 Jbeta reverse primers. Scalp clonality was compared among normal scalp (n=4), patchy alopecia areata scalp (n=8), and alopecia totalis/universalis scalp (n=8). RNA was extracted with the PAXgene miRNA kit for fixed scalp, the miRNeasy kit for PBMCs, and the RNeasy kit for mouse skin. On the human side, TCRbeta sequencing was run on scalp tissue and on sorted CD4+ and CD8+ peripheral blood T cells from healthy controls and from alopecia areata patients with either patchy or totalis/universalis disease.

The protocol used for the library was the immunoSEQ multiplex PCR assay. RNA was extracted from all samples and reverse transcribed into cDNA as template for TCR sequencing. SuperScript III was used to make first-strand cDNA, primed with a 2:1 mix of oligo-dT and random hexamers. Amplification bias was assessed with a synthetic immune receptor repertoire, and residual bias was removed computationally. As for how the authors treated the data: After raw reads were preprocessed to remove errors, the CDR3 was defined following IMGT conventions as running from the conserved cysteine to phenylalanine. Clonality was calculated as 1 minus Shannon entropy normalized by log2 of the number of productive unique TCRs. CD4 or CD8 identity of scalp clones was inferred by cross-referencing scalp TCRbeta sequences with sorted blood CD4 and CD8 repertoires. TCRdb carries this immuneACCESS record with in-frame sequences only. Its versions omit some clonotypes, under half of them owing to an unresolved V gene in the studies checked, with the rest unexplained. V and J calls and clone size are copied from that table; D and trimming were computed from the DNA. Counted in this sample were 34,000 or so clones; less than 70% of them appeared once. Jointly, the top ten make up about two fifths of the sample.

Lesional scalp punch biopsies and peripheral blood were obtained from alopecia areata patients. PBMCs were separated by density centrifugation and stained for CD3, CD4 and CD8, after which CD4+ and CD8+ T cells were sorted on a FACSAria. The untreated alopecia areata patients were recruited through a multicenter biomarker study. Blood CD8+ T cells from 5 or 6 biomarker-study patients were further sorted into NKG2D-low and NKG2D-high fractions. CDR1 and CDR2 are drawn from the germline V gene: MDHEN, SYDVKM. The CDR3 covers 14 residues, taking in both the cysteine and the phenylalanine. Just CDR3 DNA is preserved here, 42 bases in frame from base 1. V is reduced by 1 base and J by 5 bases, leaving a spacing of 9 bases between them. Overall results and qualifications from the work: Compared with normal scalp, lesional scalp, particularly in alopecia totalis/universalis, had higher clonality and more expanded CD8+ clones, which suggests antigenic drive. TCR sequences shared between patients were less clear than in mice, possibly partly because of HLA diversity in the patient population. Resident alphabeta T cells in normal human skin are also sequenced, complicating scalp TCR repertoire analysis, unlike mouse skin dominated by gammadelta T cells.

This receptor was obtained from a human donor with alopecia areata. The V and J segments used are TRBV28 and TRBJ1-5; the D gene lacks a confident call. The sample consisted of NKG2D-high CD8+ T cells sorted from blood. The sample's cell subset or site, from its label and the paper: sorted CD8+ NKG2D-high blood T cells. The CDR3 protein sequence reads: CASSLSFGYQPQHF. In nucleotides, the sequence is TGTGCCAGCAGTTTATCGTTCGGATATCAGCCCCAGCATTTT.